Listed below are T cell receptor beta chains from one sample, sequenced in a study of blood T cell repertoires in COVID-19. Sequencing was performed with immunoSEQ multiplex PCR; in TCRdb, only in-frame clones are kept and a portion is missing. The profile covers around 240,000 clones, with around 86% appearing a single time and less than 4% taken by the ten largest. Sequenced sample: peripheral blood. The receptor set was obtained from a young woman who had recovered from COVID-19. Both conserved end residues are part of each CDR3. Fields, in order: clone size, D gene, J gene, V gene, CDR3 DNA, CDR3 protein. D genes are given only for firm matches. Clone size is shown for a subset of rows, as once, few, many or a class of expanded clone.

abundance: once; d_gene: NA; j_gene: TRBJ1-5; v_gene: TRBV7-6; CDR3nt: TGTGCCAGCAGCTTTGGGGGCAGGGGTGAGGGCAATCAGCCCCAGCATTTT; CDR3aa: CASSFGGRGEGNQPQHF
abundance: NA; d_gene: NA; j_gene: TRBJ2-3; v_gene: TRBV21-1; CDR3nt: TGTGCCAGGATGGGGGGACAGGGGTCAGATACGCAGTATTTT; CDR3aa: CARMGGQGSDTQYF
abundance: many; d_gene: TRBD1; j_gene: TRBJ1-2; v_gene: TRBV2; CDR3nt: TGTGCCAGCAGTAGGGACAGGGGGGATCAAGGGGGCTACACCTTC; CDR3aa: CASSRDRGDQGGYTF
abundance: NA; d_gene: NA; j_gene: TRBJ1-2; v_gene: TRBV2; CDR3nt: TGTGCCAGCAGTGATGCGGGAGCAGTTAAGGGCACCTTC; CDR3aa: CASSDAGAVKGTF
abundance: NA; d_gene: NA; j_gene: TRBJ1-1; v_gene: TRBV5-1; CDR3nt: TGCGCCAGCAGCTTCCGTCCAGGGTTGAACACTGAAGCTTTCTTT; CDR3aa: CASSFRPGLNTEAFF
abundance: NA; d_gene: TRBD2; j_gene: TRBJ2-7; v_gene: TRBV6-1; CDR3nt: TGTGCCAGCAGTGAAGTTAGCGGGGGCCTCTCCTACGAGCAGTACTTC; CDR3aa: CASSEVSGGLSYEQYF
abundance: NA; d_gene: NA; j_gene: TRBJ1-1; v_gene: TRBV4-1; CDR3nt: TGCGCCAGCAGCCAAGCCGGCGGCAGCCTGAACACTGAAGCTTTCTTT; CDR3aa: CASSQAGGSLNTEAFF
abundance: NA; d_gene: NA; j_gene: TRBJ1-2; v_gene: TRBV19; CDR3nt: TGTGCCAGCATGACTACAGGTAGCGGAAACTATGGCTACACCTTC; CDR3aa: CASMTTGSGNYGYTF
abundance: NA; d_gene: TRBD2; j_gene: TRBJ2-1; v_gene: TRBV5-1; CDR3nt: TGCGCCAGCAGCTCGATCCGCGGGGGGAGCTCCTACAATGAGCAGTTCTTC; CDR3aa: CASSSIRGGSSYNEQFF
abundance: once; d_gene: NA; j_gene: TRBJ2-1; v_gene: TRBV9; CDR3nt: TGTGCCAGCAGCCCGCGTCTCCCCCCGGGGGATGAGCAGTTCTTC; CDR3aa: CASSPRLPPGDEQFF
abundance: NA; d_gene: TRBD2; j_gene: TRBJ2-3; v_gene: TRBV11-2; CDR3nt: TGTGCCAGCAGCTATCAAGCGGGGGGCACAGATACGCAGTATTTT; CDR3aa: CASSYQAGGTDTQYF
abundance: NA; d_gene: NA; j_gene: TRBJ1-5; v_gene: TRBV7-2; CDR3nt: TGTGCCAGCAGCTTAGGATGGGGCTTTGGGGATCAGCCCCAGCATTTT; CDR3aa: CASSLGWGFGDQPQHF
abundance: NA; d_gene: NA; j_gene: TRBJ2-7; v_gene: TRBV18; CDR3nt: TGTGCCAGCTCACCAGGTCAGGGAACCTACGAGCAGTACTTC; CDR3aa: CASSPGQGTYEQYF
abundance: NA; d_gene: NA; j_gene: TRBJ2-1; v_gene: TRBV7-2; CDR3nt: TGTGCCAGCAGCTTAAGTGTAGATGTGCTAGGATACTCCTACAATGAGCAGTTCTTC; CDR3aa: CASSLSVDVLGYSYNEQFF
abundance: once; d_gene: TRBD1; j_gene: TRBJ1-1; v_gene: TRBV11-2; CDR3nt: TGTGCCAGCAGCTTAAGGGGACAGGGAAACGCTGAAGCTTTCTTT; CDR3aa: CASSLRGQGNAEAFF
abundance: NA; d_gene: TRBD1; j_gene: TRBJ1-2; v_gene: TRBV5-4; CDR3nt: TGTGCCAGCAGCGTGCCGGGACAGGGAAGGAACTACACCTTC; CDR3aa: CASSVPGQGRNYTF
abundance: NA; d_gene: TRBD2; j_gene: TRBJ2-6; v_gene: TRBV2; CDR3nt: TGTGCCAGCGGTCCCGAGGGAGGGCAGACAGTTCTTGGGGCCAACGTCCTGACTTTC; CDR3aa: CASGPEGGQTVLGANVLTF
abundance: NA; d_gene: NA; j_gene: TRBJ2-5; v_gene: TRBV5-4; CDR3nt: TGTGCCAGCAGCTTACGGGTCGAGGGAAGGGAGACCCAGTACTTC; CDR3aa: CASSLRVEGRETQYF
abundance: NA; d_gene: NA; j_gene: TRBJ2-2; v_gene: TRBV4-2; CDR3nt: TGTGCCAGCAGCCAGGAGGGGGGGAGAGGAACCGGGGAGCTGTTTTTT; CDR3aa: CASSQEGGRGTGELFF
abundance: NA; d_gene: TRBD1; j_gene: TRBJ2-3; v_gene: TRBV2; CDR3nt: TGTGCCAGCAGTGAAGACAGGGGGCCAGATACGCAGTATTTT; CDR3aa: CASSEDRGPDTQYF
abundance: NA; d_gene: NA; j_gene: TRBJ2-1; v_gene: TRBV19; CDR3nt: TGTGCCAGTAGTATTCGGAGAAGCTCCTACAATGAGCAGTTCTTC; CDR3aa: CASSIRRSSYNEQFF
abundance: NA; d_gene: NA; j_gene: TRBJ1-1; v_gene: TRBV30; CDR3nt: TGTGCCTGGAGGAAACAGGGGAACACTGAAGCTTTCTTT; CDR3aa: CAWRKQGNTEAFF
abundance: NA; d_gene: NA; j_gene: TRBJ1-1; v_gene: TRBV25-1; CDR3nt: TGTGCCAGCAAAACCGGGAGAGGGGAAGCTTTCTTT; CDR3aa: CASKTGRGEAFF
abundance: NA; d_gene: TRBD2; j_gene: TRBJ2-4; v_gene: TRBV11-2; CDR3nt: TGTGCCAGCAGGGGACTAGCGGGGCCCTTAGCCAAAAACATTCAGTACTTC; CDR3aa: CASRGLAGPLAKNIQYF
abundance: NA; d_gene: TRBD2; j_gene: TRBJ2-1; v_gene: TRBV29-1; CDR3nt: TGCAGCGTTCGACTTTCTAGCGGGGGGGCCTACAATGAGCAGTTCTTC; CDR3aa: CSVRLSSGGAYNEQFF
abundance: NA; d_gene: NA; j_gene: TRBJ1-5; v_gene: TRBV7-2; CDR3nt: TGTGCCAGCAGCTTCTTCCAGCCCCAGCATTTT; CDR3aa: CASSFFQPQHF
abundance: NA; d_gene: TRBD1; j_gene: TRBJ2-3; v_gene: TRBV6-2/TRBV6-3; CDR3nt: TGTGCCAGCAGTACCCCCGGGACAGGACAAACAGATACGCAGTATTTT; CDR3aa: CASSTPGTGQTDTQYF
abundance: NA; d_gene: NA; j_gene: TRBJ2-7; v_gene: TRBV3-1/TRBV3-2; CDR3nt: TGTGCCAGCAGCCTCTCGACAGTCCACTCCTACGAGCAGTACTTC; CDR3aa: CASSLSTVHSYEQYF
abundance: NA; d_gene: TRBD2; j_gene: TRBJ2-3; v_gene: TRBV3-1/TRBV3-2; CDR3nt: TGTGCCAGCAGCCAAGTTCTAGCGGGGGGGTCAGATACGCAGTATTTT; CDR3aa: CASSQVLAGGSDTQYF